The present T cell receptor beta chain was sequenced within a study of blood T cell repertoires in COVID-19. The overall study: Samples representing acute and convalescent COVID-19 were sourced from the United States, Italy and Spain.

Assignment of participants to cohorts was predicated upon participant-reported clinical history. Symptom resolution, clearance, or two negative PCRs marked donors in Cohort 3 as recovered. This clone appeared a few times. Germline V CDR1 and CDR2: LNHDA, SQIVND (reference sequence). This CDR3 is built from 14 residues. V was cut by 6 bases and J by 2 bases, with 12 bases left in between. In the source study's methods: Using reference gene primer amplification, nucleated cell counts were estimated. Produced via immunoSEQ multiplex PCR; TCRdb's table is partial and in-frame only. V and J calls and clone size follow that table, whereas D and trimming were derived from the DNA. The table shows more than 300,000 clones, with roughly four fifths occurring only once.

The chain uses TRBV19 and TRBJ2-3; a weak D match, TRBD2 (7 bases). The origin of this receptor is a woman aged 45 to 65 who had recovered from COVID-19. Sequenced: PBMCs or T cells enriched from blood (not recorded which). In nucleotides, the CDR3 is TGTGCCAGTAGCCGGGGGGCCTTCACAGATACGCAGTATTTT. It codes for CASSRGAFTDTQYF.